These T cell receptor beta chains were read from a single sample in a study of T cell changes during pregnancy in multiple sclerosis. Some clones are missing from TCRdb's copy, which holds only in-frame ones; the method was immunoSEQ multiplex PCR. The data contain about 43,000 clones, roughly 90% of them seen just once; the ten biggest clones take up about 1.5%. Input material: PBMCs (not recorded whether the cells were cultured). These receptor sequences come from a female donor with multiple sclerosis, enrolled in a pregnancy study. CDR3s include the opening cysteine and the closing phenylalanine or tryptophan. A D gene is named only where the DNA matches it firmly. Clone size is stated in some rows and not others, as once, few, many or a class when expanded.

clone_size	d_call	v_call	j_call	cdr3_aa	cdr3_nt
NA	NA	TRBV9	TRBJ2-3	CASSVQDSTDTQYF	TGTGCCAGCAGCGTACAGGACTCTACAGATACGCAGTATTTT
NA	NA	TRBV7-2	TRBJ2-7	CASSAGHHYEQYF	TGTGCCAGCAGCGCCGGACACCACTACGAGCAGTACTTC
NA	NA	TRBV5-1	TRBJ1-4	CASSLKPGEKLFF	TGCGCCAGCAGCTTGAAACCGGGAGAAAAACTGTTTTTT
NA	NA	TRBV7-2	TRBJ1-4	CASSLRSGGEKLFF	TGTGCCAGCAGCTTAAGGTCCGGAGGTGAAAAACTGTTTTTT
NA	NA	TRBV6-1	TRBJ2-7	CASMQIPYEQYF	TGTGCCAGCATGCAAATACCCTACGAGCAGTACTTC
NA	NA	TRBV5-4	TRBJ2-2	CASSLRVGAGELFF	TGTGCCAGCAGCTTGCGGGTGGGGGCCGGGGAGCTGTTTTTT
NA	TRBD2	TRBV4-2	TRBJ2-7	CASSQDFGTSGSYEQYF	TGTGCCAGCAGCCAAGATTTCGGGACTAGCGGTTCCTACGAGCAGTACTTC
NA	NA	TRBV19	TRBJ2-1	CASSIDGMSSYNEQFF	TGTGCCAGTAGTATAGATGGGATGAGCTCCTACAATGAGCAGTTCTTC
NA	TRBD1	TRBV5-4	TRBJ1-4	CASSPGTGLATNEKLFF	TGTGCCAGCAGCCCCGGGACAGGCCTTGCAACTAATGAAAAACTGTTTTTT
NA	NA	TRBV5-1	TRBJ2-5	CASDVGGGVQETQYF	TGCGCCAGCGACGTAGGGGGCGGGGTTCAAGAGACCCAGTACTTC
NA	TRBD1	TRBV19	TRBJ1-2	CASSIDRRTGNYGYTF	TGTGCCAGTAGTATAGATCGGAGGACAGGGAACTATGGCTACACCTTC
NA	TRBD2	TRBV5-1	TRBJ2-7	CASSFRGAGDYEQYF	TGCGCCAGCAGCTTCCGTGGGGCGGGAGACTACGAGCAGTACTTC
NA	TRBD2	TRBV19	TRBJ2-1	CASSMQLAGVSGEQFF	TGTGCCAGTAGTATGCAACTAGCGGGAGTATCAGGTGAGCAGTTCTTC
NA	TRBD2	TRBV11-2	TRBJ2-7	CASGYRPGLAYYEQYF	TGTGCCAGCGGATATCGACCGGGACTAGCGTACTACGAGCAGTACTTC
NA	NA	TRBV29-1	TRBJ2-1	CSVERQLNPNEQFF	TGCAGCGTTGAGCGGCAGCTCAACCCAAATGAGCAGTTCTTC
few	TRBD1	TRBV6-1	TRBJ2-2	CASSEGTGDTGELFF	TGTGCCAGCAGTGAAGGGACAGGGGACACCGGGGAGCTGTTTTTT
NA	NA	TRBV12-1	TRBJ1-2	CASSFATDPYGYTF	TGTGCCAGCAGCTTTGCCACAGACCCCTATGGCTACACCTTC
NA	TRBD1	TRBV5-4	TRBJ2-1	CASSLTGVDYNEQFF	TGTGCCAGCAGCTTGACAGGGGTTGACTACAATGAGCAGTTCTTC
NA	TRBD1	TRBV5-1	TRBJ1-2	CASSLAPGGGYTF	TGCGCCAGCAGCTTGGCCCCAGGGGGTGGCTACACCTTC
few	NA	TRBV7-9	TRBJ2-7	CASSERGSYEQYF	TGTGCCAGCAGCGAGAGGGGCTCCTACGAGCAGTACTTC
once	NA	TRBV11-2	TRBJ2-1	CASSLGNSGQGRRGEQFF	TGTGCCAGCAGCTTAGGTAACTCGGGACAAGGGCGAAGGGGTGAGCAGTTCTTC
once	NA	TRBV5-8	TRBJ1-5	CASSLNQPQHF	TGTGCCAGCAGCTTGAACCAGCCCCAGCATTTT
few	NA	TRBV13	TRBJ1-3	CASSLGVASGNTIYF	TGTGCCAGCAGCCTGGGGGTGGCCTCTGGAAACACCATATATTTT
NA	NA	TRBV2	TRBJ2-5	CASVGWAGETQYF	TGTGCCAGCGTCGGGTGGGCTGGGGAGACCCAGTACTTC
NA	NA	TRBV21-1	TRBJ2-1	CASSKRVGGSPSYNEQFF	TGTGCCAGCAGCAAAAGGGTTGGCGGATCTCCTTCCTACAATGAGCAGTTCTTC
NA	NA	TRBV21-1	TRBJ2-7	CASSPGDRGGGYEQYF	TGTGCCAGCAGCCCCGGGGACAGGGGTGGTGGGTACGAGCAGTACTTC
NA	NA	TRBV9	TRBJ1-4	CASSVAGEPNEKLFF	TGTGCCAGCAGCGTAGCGGGGGAACCTAATGAAAAACTGTTTTTT
once	NA	TRBV18	TRBJ2-5	CASSPSIGGQETQYF	TGTGCCAGCTCACCGTCTATAGGGGGACAAGAGACCCAGTACTTC
NA	NA	TRBV11-2	TRBJ2-1	CASSLVTVYGAGVNEQFF	TGTGCCAGCAGCTTAGTTACGGTCTATGGGGCCGGAGTCAATGAGCAGTTCTTC
once	NA	TRBV5-1	TRBJ2-1	CASSLGLENEQFF	TGCGCCAGCAGCTTGGGACTCGAGAATGAGCAGTTCTTC
NA	NA	TRBV18	TRBJ2-4	CASSPPGHTQENIQYF	TGTGCCAGCTCACCTCCGGGCCATACCCAGGAAAACATTCAGTACTTC
NA	TRBD2	TRBV9	TRBJ2-1	CASSVVSGRELFF	TGTGCCAGCAGCGTAGTCAGTGGGCGGGAGTTGTTCTTC
NA	TRBD2	TRBV5-4	TRBJ2-7	CASSLKWEGSYEQYF	TGTGCCAGCAGCTTGAAGTGGGAGGGCTCCTACGAGCAGTACTTC
NA	TRBD2	TRBV28	TRBJ2-6	CASSSGLAGISGANVLTF	TGTGCCAGCAGTTCGGGACTAGCGGGCATCTCTGGGGCCAACGTCCTGACTTTC
NA	NA	TRBV7-2	TRBJ2-7	CASSTTTLAPQYF	TGTGCCAGCAGCACGACAACTCTAGCTCCGCAGTACTTC
NA	NA	TRBV28	TRBJ1-4	CASSITGLTNEKLFF	TGTGCCAGCAGTATAACAGGGTTGACTAATGAAAAACTGTTTTTT
NA	NA	TRBV5-6	TRBJ1-1	CASSLVKGWATEAFF	TGTGCCAGCAGCCTGGTAAAGGGGTGGGCCACTGAAGCTTTCTTT
NA	TRBD1	TRBV4-3	TRBJ1-1	CASSRTGDTEAFF	TGCGCCAGCAGCCGAACAGGGGACACTGAAGCTTTCTTT
NA	NA	TRBV14	TRBJ2-2	CASSQELGRKNTGELFF	TGTGCCAGCAGCCAAGAACTCGGCAGGAAGAACACCGGGGAGCTGTTTTTT
NA	NA	TRBV5-4	TRBJ1-1	CASSSRVIDTEAFF	TGTGCCAGCAGCTCCAGGGTAATTGACACTGAAGCTTTCTTT
few	NA	TRBV27	TRBJ2-3	CASSLWFAGADTQYF	TGTGCCAGCAGTTTATGGTTCGCGGGTGCAGATACGCAGTATTTT
NA	TRBD2	TRBV6-4	TRBJ2-2	CASSDKSGGPGELFF	TGTGCCAGCAGTGACAAGTCGGGAGGCCCCGGGGAGCTGTTTTTT
NA	NA	TRBV21-1	TRBJ2-1	CASSKAPRGQAGRLNEQFF	TGTGCCAGCAGCAAAGCCCCCAGGGGGCAAGCGGGGCGACTCAATGAGCAGTTCTTC
once	TRBD1	TRBV27	TRBJ1-4	CASSLPDRDRLATNEKLFF	TGTGCCAGCAGTTTACCCGACCGGGACAGACTTGCAACTAATGAAAAACTGTTTTTT
NA	NA	TRBV6-1	TRBJ2-1	CASMGEPYNEQFF	TGTGCCAGCATGGGAGAGCCCTACAATGAGCAGTTCTTC
NA	NA	TRBV10-3	TRBJ2-7	CAITADRTYEQYF	TGTGCCATCACCGCGGACAGAACCTACGAGCAGTACTTC